Below are 9 T cell receptor beta chains sequenced from a single sample in a study of CD8+ T cells in alopecia areata. Extraction and reverse transcription of RNA yielded cDNA as the sequencing template. The assay was immunoSEQ multiplex PCR, and TCRdb's table has in-frame clones only and misses some. This sample has 150,000 or so clones, with around 87% found just once. This specimen consisted of CD8+ T cells sorted from blood, obtained at week 0. These receptor sequences come from a human donor with alopecia areata.

This clone was counted once. The chain uses TRBV7-2 and TRBJ1-2; D not certain. Trimming took off 1 base at V and 2 bases at J, with 8 bases between the two ends. The CDR3 totals 14 residues. Germline V lookup: CDR1 SGHTA, CDR2 FQGNSA. The CDR3 here is CASSLDPGNYGYTF. In DNA, the CDR3 is TGTGCCAGCAGCTTAGATCCGGGCAACTATGGCTACACCTTC.

V gene TRBV7-9 combines with J gene TRBJ1-2; 9 nucleotides align to TRBD1. CDR1 and CDR2 from the germline V gene are SEHNR and FQNEAQ (reference sequence). After removal of 1 base from V and 4 bases from J, the junction contained 4 bases not matched to a gene. The CDR3 extends over 15 amino acids. CDR3 in DNA: TGTGCCAGCAGCTTAGACAGGGGGCTCGGCTATGGCTACACCTTC. Its protein product is CASSLDRGLGYGYTF.

The chain uses TRBV27 and TRBJ2-7; the D gene is possibly TRBD1 (6 bases). The length of the CDR3 is 16 residues. The germline V gene encodes CDR1 MNHEY and CDR2 SMNVEV (reference sequence). V lost 3 bases to trimming and J lost 6 bases, with 21 bases between them. The CDR3 region has the DNA TGTGCCAGCAGTTTGTATCGAGAGACAGGAGATGGCGAGCAGTACTTC. This encodes CASSLYRETGDGEQYF.

This clone was found a few times. The chain has TRBV27 and TRBJ2-1; 11 bases agree with TRBD2. J lost 8 bases, V lost 5 bases, and 8 bases had no gene match. CDR1 MNHEY and CDR2 SMNVEV come from the germline V gene (reference sequence). The CDR3 has 15 residues. The chain's CDR3 is CASSQTSGISDEQFF. The CDR3 DNA follows: TGTGCCAGCAGTCAGACTAGCGGGATTAGTGATGAGCAGTTCTTC.

This clone was seen once. The chain has TRBV6-5 and TRBJ1-1; 8 bases line up with TRBD1. CDR1 is MNHEY and CDR2 is SVGAGI in the germline V gene. The CDR3 is made up of 14 amino acids. Trimming removed 0 bases from V and 4 bases from J; junction bases left unmatched: 1. CDR3 sequence reads: CASSYSQGATEAFF. The CDR3 region has the DNA TGTGCCAGCAGTTACTCTCAGGGGGCCACTGAAGCTTTCTTT.

The chain has TRBV28 and TRBJ1-2; D unresolved. V lost 3 bases to trimming and J lost 5 bases, with 13 bases between them. CDR1 MDHEN and CDR2 SYDVKM come from the germline V gene. This CDR3 is built from 14 residues. Here the CDR3 DNA reads TGTGCCAGCAGTTTGCGAAGCGTGGGGTATGGCTACACCTTC. Translated, it gives CASSLRSVGYGYTF.

The chain uses TRBV2 and TRBJ2-1, with 7 bases that match TRBD1. Trimming cost V 7 bases and J 5 bases; bases outside gene matches: 5. CDR1 and CDR2 from the germline V gene are SNHLY and FYNNEI. The CDR3 extends over 13 amino acids. The CDR3 loop reads CASTQQGHNEQFF. The CDR3 region has the DNA TGTGCCAGCACCCAACAGGGGCACAATGAGCAGTTCTTC.

The chain recombines TRBV7-9 with TRBJ1-1, with D possibly matching TRBD1 (6 bases). The CDR3 is 12 amino acids. Germline V gene data show CDR1 as SEHNR and CDR2 as FQNEAQ (reference sequence). With 2 bases removed from V and 7 bases from J, the gap between germline ends came to 8 bases. The CDR3 loop reads CASSLTGREAFF. In nucleotides, the CDR3 is TGTGCCAGCAGCTTAACAGGGCGTGAAGCTTTCTTT.

This chain uses TRBV5-1 with TRBJ2-1; D unresolved. Trimming took off 0 bases at V and 0 bases at J, with 7 bases between the two ends. This CDR3 is built from 15 residues. CDR1 is SGHRS and CDR2 is YFSETQ in the germline V gene. The CDR3 bases are TGCGCCAGCAGCTTGGGTTCAAGCTCCTACAATGAGCAGTTCTTC. It translates to CASSLGSSSYNEQFF.